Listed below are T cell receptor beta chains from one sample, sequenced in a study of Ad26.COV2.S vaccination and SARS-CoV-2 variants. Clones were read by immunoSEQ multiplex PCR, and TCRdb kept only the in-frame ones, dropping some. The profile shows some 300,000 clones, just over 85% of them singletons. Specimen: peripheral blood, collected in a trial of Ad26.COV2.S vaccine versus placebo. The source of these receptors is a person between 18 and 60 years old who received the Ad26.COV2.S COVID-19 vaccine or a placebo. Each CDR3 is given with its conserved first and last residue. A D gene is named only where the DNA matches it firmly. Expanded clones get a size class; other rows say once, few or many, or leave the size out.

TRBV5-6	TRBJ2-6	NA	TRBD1	CASSRQGASGANVLTF	TGTGCCAGCAGCCGACAGGGGGCTAGTGGGGCCAACGTCCTGACTTTC
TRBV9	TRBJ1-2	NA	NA	CASSLNYGYTF	TGTGCCAGCAGTCTTAACTATGGCTACACCTTC
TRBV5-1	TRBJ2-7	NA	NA	CASSRGHSYEQYF	TGCGCCAGCAGTCGGGGGCACTCCTACGAGCAGTACTTC
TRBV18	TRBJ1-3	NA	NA	CASSVSAASGNTIYF	TGTGCCAGCTCTGTAAGCGCCGCCTCTGGAAACACCATATATTTT
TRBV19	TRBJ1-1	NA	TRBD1	CASSIGQGMNTEAFF	TGTGCCAGTAGTATAGGACAGGGAATGAACACTGAAGCTTTCTTT
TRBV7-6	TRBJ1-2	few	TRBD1	CASSLVQGDGYTF	TGTGCCAGCAGCTTAGTCCAGGGGGATGGCTACACCTTC
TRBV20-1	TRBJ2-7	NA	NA	CSASSSAGEQYF	TGCAGTGCTAGTTCTTCCGCGGGAGAGCAGTACTTC
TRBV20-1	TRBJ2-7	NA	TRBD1	CSASSWDRGYEQYF	TGCAGTGCTAGTAGTTGGGACAGGGGGTACGAGCAGTACTTC
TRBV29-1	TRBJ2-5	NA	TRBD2	CSVSVGGGETQYF	TGCAGCGTTTCGGTCGGGGGGGGAGAGACCCAGTACTTC
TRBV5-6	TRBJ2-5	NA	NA	CASSFALETQYF	TGTGCCAGCAGCTTTGCGTTGGAGACCCAGTACTTC
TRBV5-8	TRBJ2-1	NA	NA	CASGTAPGINEQFF	TGTGCCAGCGGTACGGCCCCAGGCATCAATGAGCAGTTCTTC
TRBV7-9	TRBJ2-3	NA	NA	CASSPPRGDTQYF	TGTGCCAGCAGCCCCCCCCGGGGGGATACGCAGTATTTT
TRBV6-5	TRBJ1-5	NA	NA	CASIEASNQPQHF	TGTGCCAGCATAGAGGCGAGCAATCAGCCCCAGCATTTT
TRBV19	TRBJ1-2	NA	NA	CASSIGTGRNYGYTF	TGTGCCAGTAGTATAGGGACTGGGAGGAACTATGGCTACACCTTC
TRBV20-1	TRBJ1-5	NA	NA	CSASTRDQPQHF	TGCAGTGCTAGTACCAGGGATCAGCCCCAGCATTTT
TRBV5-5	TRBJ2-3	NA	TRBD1	CASSLGGTVSTDTQYF	TGTGCCAGCAGCTTGGGGGGGACAGTTAGCACAGATACGCAGTATTTT
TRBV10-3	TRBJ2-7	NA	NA	CAIRDRTYEQYF	TGTGCCATCAGGGACCGAACCTACGAGCAGTACTTC
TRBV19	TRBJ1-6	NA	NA	CASSTTGLGGSPLHF	TGTGCCAGTAGTACCACGGGACTGGGTGGGTCACCCCTCCACTTT
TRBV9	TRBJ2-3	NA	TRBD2	CASSVGLAGTTDTQYF	TGTGCCAGCAGCGTAGGACTAGCGGGGACCACAGATACGCAGTATTTT
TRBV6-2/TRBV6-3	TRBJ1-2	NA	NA	CASSPTESIQLGYGYTF	TGTGCCAGCAGCCCGACAGAGTCTATCCAGTTGGGCTATGGCTACACCTTC
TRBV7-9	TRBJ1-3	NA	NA	CASSQDTTVRNTIYF	TGTGCCAGCAGCCAAGACACGACCGTAAGGAACACCATATATTTT